This TCR beta chain was sequenced for a study of T cell clonotyping in hematopoietic cell transplantation (dated by TCRdb to the early 2020s). Background for the entire study: Pretransplant recipient samples were obtained after cytoreduction. In the study, over a hundred blood samples were gathered from 35 consecutive transplant recipients and their related donors. Recruitment of patients was conducted between September 2015 and 2017, and follow-up was continued until September 2020 or death. The paper as a whole reports these results and caveats: The sample size was limited, and because cells were not sorted, the contributions of CD4 and CD8 repertoires could not be separated. Recipient repertoires showed only a small fraction of overlap with donor repertoires, and over 95% appeared de novo at the given depth. Donor and pretransplant recipient Inverse Simpson Index values predicted broader posttransplant TCR repertoire diversity. Recipient TCR diversity fell after transplant, with pathologically expanded clonotypes rising progressively from day 30 to day 180.

This clone was seen just once. What this receptor recognizes is not known. The input lacks base qualities; no much larger clone sits a single base away. The time point tag for this specimen amounts to: recipient sample about 28 days before transplant, after cytoreduction. Recipient blood was collected about 28 days before transplant and at days 30, 100 and 180 after transplant. Nuclei Lysis Solution was used to extract genomic DNA from fresh or cryopreserved unfractionated peripheral blood mononuclear cells. With the immunoSEQ assay, which is a bias-controlled multiplex PCR relying on V- and J-specific primers, TCR beta CDR3 regions were amplified from genomic DNA. A proprietary barcode and Illumina adapter sequences were added to the CDR3 amplicons in a second PCR step. CDR3 libraries were sequenced on an Illumina MiSeq instrument. Processing in the source paper ran as follows. Export and quality control were done with immunoSEQ Analyzer 3.0, while downstream analyses used R Bioconductor and Immunarch. Only productive rearrangements in the normalized downsampled data set were used to calculate repertoire metrics. Pathologically expanded clonotypes were defined as those larger than 5 templates in the normalized cohort. Repertoire diversity was measured with the Inverse Simpson Index. CMV-specificity analyses were carried out on the non-normalized data set to capture all clonotypes. The table comes from immuneACCESS by way of TCRdb, which keeps in-frame sequences with V and J called. Part of the clones is missing from these tables; in studies checked, under half for an unresolved V gene and the rest for unknown reasons. The D gene and trimming were derived from the DNA, and the V and J assignments and clone size from that table. This sample has 27,000 or so clones in its table, and under 85% of those were observed once. The top ten clones comprise 5% to 6.5% of the sample.

The source material was peripheral blood mononuclear cells, sampled before stem cell transplant. The sequence came from a man aged 50 to 59 with myelodysplastic syndrome. Some clones in this sample may be carry-over from other donors' samples.

The DNA sequence reads TGTGCCGGAAGGGGGCTAGAAAGCAATGAGCAGTTCTTC. It specifies CAGRGLESNEQFF. This chain joins TRBV2 to TRBJ2-1; TRBD1 matches 7 bases in the middle. Trimming leaves V shorter by 11 bases and J shorter by 6 bases, with the junction holding 10 bases beyond the gene matches. The CDR3 sequence holds 13 residues, the cysteine and phenylalanine included. Just the 39-base CDR3 DNA is kept, in frame starting at base 1. The CDR1 and CDR2 encoded by the germline V gene are SNHLY and FYNNEI.